This is a list of T cell receptor beta chains from one sample in a study of regulatory T cells in long-lasting Graves disease. TCRdb reprocessed the multiplex PCR reads with MiXCR, giving one entry per CDR3 protein. The sample holds 300,000 to 450,000 distinct CDR3 sequences, around 15% seen once. The input for sequencing was peripheral blood mononuclear cells (PBMCs), taken at new diagnosis, from a patient treated with antithyroid drugs. These receptors were taken from a female donor with Graves disease. CDR3s include the opening cysteine and the closing phenylalanine or tryptophan. Each record gives: D gene, clone size, V gene, J gene, CDR3 protein, CDR3 DNA. The D gene is left open where the match is weak. For some rows the clone size is stated as once, few or many, or as a class when expanded; others skip it.

>TRBD1|many|TRBV7-2|TRBJ1-1
CASSRQGVAFF
TGTGCCAGCAGCCGACAGGGAGTTGCTTTCTTT
>NA|few|TRBV9|TRBJ1-4
CASSASSATNERLFF
TGTGCCAGCAGCGCGTCTTCTGCAACTAATGAAAGACTGTTTTTT
>NA|many|TRBV2|TRBJ1-2
CASSDGADSYGYTF
TGTGCCAGCAGTGACGGGGCTGACTCGTATGGCTACACCTTC
>NA|many|TRBV12-3/TRBV12-4|TRBJ1-3
CASSLWTAGAFSGNTIYF
TGTGCCAGCAGTTTATGGACAGCAGGGGCCTTCTCTGGAAACACCATATATTTT
>TRBD2|many|TRBV4-1|TRBJ2-5
CASSQDVSSGEQTQYF
TGCGCCAGCAGCCAAGATGTGTCTAGCGGGGAGCAGACCCAGTACTTC
>TRBD1|NA|TRBV18|TRBJ2-3
CASSPLQQGSTDTQYF
TGTGCCAGCTCCCCCCTCCAACAGGGGTCGACAGATACGCAGTATTTT
>NA|NA|TRBV15|TRBJ2-5
CATSSAPGAQYF
TGTGCCACCAGCAGCGCCCCTGGGGCCCAGTACTTC
>NA|many|TRBV4-1|TRBJ2-7
CASSHPVRGVDYEQYF
TGCGCCAGCAGCCATCCCGTAAGAGGGGTGGACTACGAGCAGTACTTC
>NA|many|TRBV28|TRBJ1-2
CASSLGGSVGYTF
TGTGCCAGCAGTTTAGGGGGTTCGGTTGGCTACACCTTC
>NA|NA|TRBV2|TRBJ1-5
CASSVGTNSNQPQHF
TGTGCCAGCAGTGTCGGGACAAATAGCAATCAGCCCCAGCATTTT
>NA|many|TRBV7-3|TRBJ2-5
CASSRDGALGETQYF
TGTGCCAGCAGCCGCGACGGGGCGCTTGGAGAGACCCAGTACTTC
>NA|many|TRBV5-6|TRBJ2-3
CASSPRDGETDTQYF
TGTGCCAGCAGCCCGAGGGACGGGGAAACAGATACGCAGTATTTT
>NA|many|TRBV20-1|TRBJ2-1
CSAREPTNRNSSYNEQFF
TGCAGTGCTAGAGAACCTACTAACAGAAACAGCTCCTACAATGAGCAGTTCTTC
>NA|few|TRBV4-1|TRBJ1-2
CASSRGDSAGFYGYTF
TGCGCCAGCAGCCGCGGGGACTCTGCAGGGTTCTATGGCTACACCTTC
>TRBD2|many|TRBV6-2/TRBV6-3|TRBJ2-1
CASRRGLEGTEQFF
TGTGCCAGCCGCAGAGGACTAGAGGGGACCGAGCAGTTCTTC
>NA|NA|TRBV6-5|TRBJ2-1
CASSSITRNEQFF
TGTGCCAGCAGTTCTATCACTCGCAATGAGCAGTTCTTC
>TRBD1|many|TRBV9|TRBJ1-1
CASSVEGQGGDTEAFF
TGTGCCAGCAGCGTAGAAGGACAGGGGGGAGACACTGAAGCTTTCTTT
>NA|many|TRBV7-3|TRBJ2-1
CASSLTSGEYNEQFF
TGTGCCAGCAGCTTAACGTCAGGCGAATACAATGAGCAGTTCTTC
>NA|once|TRBV11-1|TRBJ2-5
CASSSAAAAYF
TGTGCCAGCAGCTCGGCCGCAGCCGCGTACTTC
>TRBD1|NA|TRBV11-3|TRBJ2-7
CASTPPGRGLEQYF
TGTGCCAGCACCCCTCCGGGCAGGGGGCTCGAGCAGTACTTC
>TRBD2|NA|TRBV3-1|TRBJ2-7
CASMGSSGNGEQYF
TGTGCCAGCATGGGGAGTAGCGGGAATGGTGAGCAGTACTTC
>NA|many|TRBV12-5|TRBJ2-5
CASGLVLTNLDSQETQYF
TGTGCTAGTGGTTTGGTCTTGACTAACCTGGACAGTCAAGAGACCCAGTACTTC
>NA|many|TRBV18|TRBJ2-7
CASSPDYEQYF
TGTGCCAGCAGTCCCGACTACGAGCAGTACTTC
>NA|many|TRBV15|TRBJ1-1
CATSRDLGSKNTEAFF
TGTGCCACCAGCAGAGATTTAGGAAGCAAGAACACTGAAGCTTTCTTT
>NA|few|TRBV6-2/TRBV6-3|TRBJ1-2
CASRSTVGGYTF
TGTGCCAGCAGATCTACCGTAGGGGGCTACACCTTC
>NA|many|TRBV11-2|TRBJ2-7
CASSLVGSGVYYYEQYF
TGTGCCAGCAGCTTAGTAGGTTCAGGGGTCTACTACTACGAGCAGTACTTC
>TRBD2|NA|TRBV28|TRBJ2-1
CASSTHGTSGYNEQFF
TGTGCCAGCAGCACCCACGGGACTAGCGGATACAATGAGCAGTTCTTC
>NA|NA|TRBV3-1|TRBJ1-4
CASSHFSEKLFF
TGTGCCAGCAGCCATTTCTCTGAAAAACTGTTTTTT
>NA|few|TRBV11-2|TRBJ2-1
CASSSRTGDSYNEQFF
TGTGCCAGCAGCTCCAGAACGGGGGACTCCTACAATGAGCAGTTCTTC
>NA|many|TRBV18|TRBJ2-3
CASSDYTDTQYF
TGTGCCAGCTCGGACTACACAGATACGCAGTATTTT
>NA|many|TRBV28|TRBJ1-2
CASSFEVRGHRQFRLYGYTF
TGTGCCAGCAGTTTTGAGGTCAGGGGCCACCGTCAATTTCGCCTCTATGGCTACACCTTC
>TRBD1|few|TRBV28|TRBJ2-5
CASSRTGPETQYF
TGTGCCAGCAGTCGGACAGGCCCGGAGACCCAGTACTTC
>NA|many|TRBV20-1|TRBJ1-3
CSAREPAGEGNTIYF
TGCAGTGCTAGAGAACCCGCAGGGGAAGGAAACACCATATATTTT
>TRBD2|few|TRBV11-2|TRBJ2-7
CASSLDIERGFTYEQYF
TGTGCCAGCAGCTTAGATATCGAGCGGGGGTTCACCTACGAGCAGTACTTC
>NA|NA|TRBV11-2|TRBJ2-7
CASSLWSGNEQYF
TGTGCCAGCAGCTTATGGTCAGGGAACGAGCAGTACTTT
>NA|NA|TRBV7-2|TRBJ2-3
CASSQGRVDTQYF
TGTGCCAGCAGCCAGGGACGTGTAGATACGCAGTATTTT
>NA|many|TRBV11-2|TRBJ2-7
CASSLSHEGEQYF
TGTGCCAGCAGCTTATCCCATGAAGGCGAGCAGTACTTC
>TRBD1|many|TRBV5-5|TRBJ1-5
CASSWGTGVEPQHF
TGTGCCAGCAGCTGGGGGACAGGGGTCGAGCCCCAGCATTTT
>TRBD2|few|TRBV12-5|TRBJ2-1
CASSGGTYNEQFF
TGTGCATCGAGCGGGGGGACCTACAATGAGCAGTTCTTC
>NA|NA|TRBV29-1|TRBJ2-7
CSALPFSSYEQYF
TGCAGCGCCTTACCTTTCAGCTCCTACGAGCAGTACTTC
>NA|few|TRBV19|TRBJ1-5
CASRPYSGRSNQPQHF
TGTGCCAGTAGGCCATACTCGGGACGGAGCAATCAGCCCCAGCATTTT
>TRBD1|many|TRBV28|TRBJ1-1
CASSFGQGRGERGAFF
TGTGCCAGCAGTTTCGGACAGGGACGGGGGGAGAGGGGAGCTTTCTTT
>NA|NA|TRBV2|TRBJ2-7
CASSPRVLNSPLHF
TGTGCCAGCAGTCCCCGGGTCCTTAATTCACCCCTCCACTTC
>NA|NA|TRBV2|TRBJ1-4
CASSETRPRGEKLFF
TGTGCCAGCAGTGAAACACGGCCGCGGGGTGAAAAACTGTTTTTT
>NA|many|TRBV6-1|TRBJ1-1
CASSEGLLNTEAFF
TGTGCCAGCAGCGAGGGACTGTTGAACACTGAAGCTTTCTTT
>NA|many|TRBV7-2|TRBJ1-3
CASSTPPRVTSGNTIYF
TGTGCCAGCAGCACCCCGCCCAGGGTTACCTCTGGAAACACCATATATTTT
>NA|many|TRBV6-2/TRBV6-3|TRBJ2-1
CASSGQGTFDEQFF
TGTGCCAGCAGTGGTCAGGGTACTTTCGATGAGCAGTTCTTC
>TRBD1|few|TRBV12-3/TRBV12-4|TRBJ2-2
CASSLVAPHLGTGHTGELFF
TGTGCCAGCAGTTTAGTTGCCCCGCATCTCGGGACAGGGCACACCGGGGAGCTGTTTTTT